This T cell receptor (beta chain) emerged from a study of T cell repertoires in cytomegalovirus infection. Study in general: Signatures in public TCR beta sequences pointed to both CMV infection and matching HLA type.

This clonotype has more than one count but fewer than ten. Its antigen is unknown. Regarding the study as a whole: The study identified carriers of CMV plus the relevant HLA from cumulative public TCR beta family frequency.

TCRdb recomputed calls from the reads with MiXCR, one row per CDR3 protein. This sample has under 95,000 distinct CDR3 sequences; roughly half occur once, and the top ten carry about 92%. Sequencing was performed on CD8+ T cells from cultured PBMCs, taken from culture after CMV antigen stimulation. This clonotype was obtained from a human donor in good health (CMV status not recorded). Some clones in this sample may be carry-over from other donors' samples.

The CDR3 sequence: CASNLAGVYNEQFF. CDR3 coding DNA: TGTGCCAGCAATCTAGCGGGAGTCTACAATGAGCAGTTCTTC. The chain is built from TRBV12-3 or TRBV12-4 and TRBJ2-1, with 10 bases fitting TRBD2. Trimming took 7 bases from V and 3 from J; bases not matched to a gene: 3. The CDR3 sequence is 14 residues long.